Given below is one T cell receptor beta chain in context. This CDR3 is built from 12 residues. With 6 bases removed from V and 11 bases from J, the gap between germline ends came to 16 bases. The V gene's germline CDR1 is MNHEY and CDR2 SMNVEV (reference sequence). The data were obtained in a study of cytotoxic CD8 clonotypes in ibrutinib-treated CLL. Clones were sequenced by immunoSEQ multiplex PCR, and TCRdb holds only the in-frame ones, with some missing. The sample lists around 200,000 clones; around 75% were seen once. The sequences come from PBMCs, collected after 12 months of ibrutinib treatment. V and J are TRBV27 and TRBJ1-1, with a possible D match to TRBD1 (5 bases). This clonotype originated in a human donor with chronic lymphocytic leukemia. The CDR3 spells CASRPQWGPAFF. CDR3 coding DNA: TGTGCCAGCAGACCACAGTGGGGCCCCGCTTTCTTT.